This paragraph reports one T cell receptor beta chain. Its antigen is as yet unknown. Up to 2 ug genomic DNA was used for TCRB CDR3 amplification. Sequencing used immunoSEQ multiplex PCR; TCRdb keeps in-frame clones, though not all of them. The sample carries about 64,000 clones, around 86% recorded once. This sample was taken from a study of glioma-infiltrating T cells after dendritic cell vaccination. Study context: Patients received three intradermal dendritic cell vaccine injections at biweekly intervals. Study results and caveats: Survival was not directly related to TCR clonality in these patients.

CDR1 is SGHTA, CDR2 FQGNSA, per germline. V lost 3 bases and J 8 bases, leaving 20 bases between the germline ends. This CDR3 spans 16 amino acids. This receptor was taken from a human donor with glioblastoma. The sample was blood, taken before dendritic cell vaccination. The V gene is TRBV7-2, the J gene TRBJ2-1; a possible D gene is TRBD2 (6 bases). CDR3 protein: CASSFWRGSSSDEQFF. In DNA form, the CDR3 reads TGTGCCAGCAGCTTTTGGAGGGGTTCGTCTTCGGATGAGCAGTTCTTC.